The 25 T cell receptor beta chains below all came from one sample that was sequenced in a study of neurological immune-mediated disorders. TCRdb analysed the 5' RACE reads with MiXCR anew, one entry per CDR3 protein. The sample includes approximately 77,000 distinct CDR3 sequences, around 9.9% seen only once; the top ten take about 1.8%. The sequenced material came from PBMCs. Receptor source: a man in his fifties or sixties in good health.

This clonotype was detected many times. The V and J genes are TRBV7-8 and TRBJ2-7; no clear D gene. V dropped 2 bases and J dropped 2 bases, with 10 bases sitting between them. Germline assignment: CDR1 SGHVS and CDR2 FQNEAQ. The CDR3 is 14 residues long. CDR3 loop: CASSLSAGAYEQYF. The DNA of the CDR3 is TGTGCCAGCAGCTTATCTGCAGGTGCCTACGAGCAGTACTTC.

The sample holds many counts of this clonotype. The rearrangement links TRBV14 to TRBJ2-7, with a weak D call TRBD1 (6 bases). Trimming left V 3 bases short and J 3 bases short, with 12 bases between. This CDR3 spans 14 amino acids. Germline lookup yields CDR1 SGHDN and CDR2 FVKESK. The CDR3 DNA follows: TGTGCCAGCAGCCAGATTCCGGACAGCTACGAGCAGTACTTC. This translates into CASSQIPDSYEQYF.

In its sample, this clonotype was seen many times. The rearrangement links TRBV6-5 to TRBJ2-2, with D maybe TRBD1 (6 bases). Germline values: CDR1 MNHEY, CDR2 SVGAGI. The germline V and J ends were trimmed by 7 bases and 0 bases, with 12 bases remaining between them. The CDR3 has 15 amino acids. The CDR3 is CASKVRGPNTGELFF. The CDR3 bases are TGTGCCAGCAAGGTCAGGGGACCGAACACCGGGGAGCTGTTTTTT.

Ten or more counts support this clonotype. The V gene is TRBV5-1, the J gene TRBJ2-5, with D unclear. The CDR3 totals 14 residues. Germline CDR1 SGHRS, CDR2 YFSETQ. Deletions cut 4 bases from V and 4 bases from J, with 14 bases between. Here the CDR3 DNA reads TGCGCCAGCAGCGCCGAAGGGCAGAGAGAGACCCAGTACTTC. Translated, it gives CASSAEGQRETQYF.

This clonotype was recorded many times. The chain is built from TRBV12-3 or TRBV12-4 and TRBJ2-7; D possibly uses TRBD1 or TRBD2 (5 bases each). Trimming shortened V by 4 bases and J by 4 bases, and 17 bases separated the two germline ends. The CDR3 extends over 15 amino acids. CDR3 loop: CASSSRDPPRYEQYF. The CDR3 DNA reads as TGTGCCAGCAGTTCCCGGGACCCACCAAGGTACGAGCAGTACTTC.

With regard to this clonotype: The junction shows a germline mismatch at one end, possibly a read error. V and J are TRBV28 and TRBJ2-3; D perhaps matches TRBD1 (6 bases). This CDR3 has 15 amino acids. CDR1 is MDHEN and CDR2 is SYDVKM in the germline V gene. The CDR3 region is CARSFLTGSTDTQYF. In DNA form, the CDR3 reads TGTGCCAGAAGTTTCCTTACAGGGAGCACAGATACGCAGTATTTT.

The chain carries TRBV25-1 and TRBJ2-5, with no clear D. V was pared by 2 bases and J by 7 bases, with 11 bases between. CDR1 is MGHDK, CDR2 SYGVNS, per germline. The CDR3 length is 13 residues. CDR3 DNA sequence: TGTGCCAGCAGTGAAATACTCCTAATGACCCAGTACTTC. It specifies CASSEILLMTQYF.

Ten or more counts support this clonotype. J is TRBJ2-3 and V is TRBV12-3 or TRBV12-4; TRBD1 matches at 7 bases. The CDR3 runs 15 residues. Germline trimming cut 7 bases from V and 6 bases from J; bases unmatched to any gene: 13. The CDR3 nucleotides are TGTGCCAGCACTCCCCCAGTACGGGGACAGGATACGCAGTATTTT. Amino acids: CASTPPVRGQDTQYF.

To note about this clonotype: This may be a read error, as it is one base from a much larger clone. CDR3 sequence: CSATTSSYKQYF. CDR3 in DNA: TGCAGTGCTACTACTAGCAGCTACAAGCAGTACTTC. V gene TRBV20-1 combines with J gene TRBJ2-7; TRBD2 is a possible D gene (6 bases). This CDR3 comprises 12 residues. From germline, CDR1 is DFQATT and CDR2 SNEGSKA (reference sequence).

Details on this clonotype: Its ends do not fully match the called genes, so a read error is possible. The V gene is TRBV10-3, the J gene TRBJ1-5; 9 bases map to TRBD1. This CDR3 contains 18 residues. The V gene's germline CDR1 is ENHRY and CDR2 SYGVKD. CDR3 residues: CAISETRGQGRGNQPHHF. DNA of the CDR3: TGTGCCATCAGTGAGACCCGGGGACAGGGAAGGGGCAATCAGCCCCATCATTTT.

As to this clonotype: This could be a read error, since a much larger clone is one nucleotide away. V is TRBV15 and J is TRBJ2-1, with D unclear. V was trimmed by 7 bases and J by 5 bases, leaving 15 bases between them. This CDR3 is 14 amino acids long. Germline V gene lookup returns CDR1 LNHNV and CDR2 YYDKDF (reference sequence). The CDR3 region has the DNA TGTGCCACCACCGACTCTATTCTCCACAATGAGCAGTTCTTC. Translation gives CATTDSILHNEQFF.

In this sample, this clonotype turned up a few times. The chain joins TRBV3-1 to TRBJ2-5; 12 bases line up with TRBD2. CDR3 length: 18 residues. The V and J ends lost 2 bases and 5 bases, in that order; junction bases with no gene match: 12. Germline CDR1 is LGHDT and CDR2 is YNNKEL (reference sequence). CDR3 amino acids: CASSQLPSGGASPETQYF. The CDR3 DNA sequence: TGTGCCAGCAGCCAACTTCCTAGCGGGGGGGCAAGCCCGGAGACCCAGTACTTC.

This clonotype was detected ten times or more. The V call is TRBV12-3 or TRBV12-4, the J call TRBJ1-3; 8 nucleotides agree with TRBD1. Germline trimming cut 7 bases from V and 0 bases from J; bases unmatched to any gene: 8. The CDR3 extends over 16 amino acids. The DNA for the CDR3 is TGTGCCAGCACCCGGGACAGGACTATCTCTGGAAACACCATATATTTT. It codes for CASTRDRTISGNTIYF.

At least ten counts were recorded for this clonotype. The CDR3 DNA is TGCAGCGACTCCTACAATGAGCAGTTCTTC. This gives the protein CSDSYNEQFF. This chain connects TRBV29-1 to TRBJ2-1; D not resolved. Germline V lookup: CDR1 SQVTM, CDR2 ANQGSEA. The ends were cut back, 7 bases at V and 0 bases at J, with 1 base in the middle. This CDR3 is built from 10 residues.

This clonotype showed up many times. This chain joins TRBV20-1 and TRBJ2-1; 7 positions match TRBD2. The CDR3 totals 15 residues. V lost 3 bases, J lost 4 bases, and 9 bases stayed unmatched. Looked up from germline, CDR1 is DFQATT and CDR2 is SNEGSKA (reference sequence). The CDR3 sequence: CSAREGGRGYNEQFF. The CDR3 region has the DNA TGCAGTGCTAGGGAGGGCGGGAGAGGATACAATGAGCAGTTCTTC.

This clonotype was observed many times. CDR3 amino acids: CAISDGGRNTEAFF. The CDR3 DNA is TGTGCCATCAGTGATGGGGGTCGGAACACTGAAGCTTTCTTT. J is TRBJ1-1 and V is TRBV10-3; D possibly corresponds to TRBD1 (5 bases). This CDR3 contains 14 residues. The germline gives CDR1 ENHRY, CDR2 SYGVKD. The germline V and J ends were trimmed by 3 bases and 1 base, with 9 bases remaining between them.

Many counts were recorded for this clonotype. The CDR3 DNA reads as TGTGCCAGCAGTGAATACGGGACACGAGTCGACGAGCAGTACTTC. Protein: CASSEYGTRVDEQYF. This chain connects TRBV25-1 to TRBJ2-7; the D gene is possibly TRBD1 (6 bases). Germline V gene sequence: CDR1 MGHDK, CDR2 SYGVNS. The CDR3 is 15 amino acids. Trimming pared 0 bases from V and 5 bases from J, leaving 14 bases between.

This clonotype was detected many times. V and J are TRBV7-3 and TRBJ2-5, with TRBD2 identical over 8 bases. V lost 8 bases, J lost 2 bases, and 7 bases stayed unmatched. This CDR3 is built from 14 residues. The germline gives CDR1 SGHTA, CDR2 FQGTGA. The DNA of the CDR3 is TGTGCCAGCGCCCCTGCGGGGGGACAAGAGACCCAGTACTTC. Translating it yields CASAPAGGQETQYF.

This clonotype came up a few times. The chain couples TRBV28 to TRBJ2-3, with 7 positions matching TRBD1. The V gene end was trimmed by 6 bases and the J gene end by 1 base; junction bases not matched to a gene: 7. This CDR3 contains 15 residues. Per the germline V gene, CDR1 is MDHEN and CDR2 is SYDVKM. CDR3 nucleotides: TGTGCCAGCAGCCCTGGGACAGCGGGCACAGATACGCAGTATTTT. It codes for CASSPGTAGTDTQYF.

Many counts were recorded for this clonotype. The genes are TRBV9 and TRBJ1-1, with D perhaps matching TRBD1 (5 bases). Germline V gives CDR1 SGDLS, CDR2 YYNGEE. V was pared by 4 bases and J by 0 bases, with 10 bases between. This CDR3 contains 14 residues. The CDR3 nucleotides read TGTGCCAGCAGCCCCCGACAGATGAACACTGAAGCTTTCTTT. Translated, it gives CASSPRQMNTEAFF.

The rearrangement links TRBV21-1 to TRBJ2-7; TRBD1 is the table's D call, not checked against the DNA. TRBV21-1 is annotated as a pseudogene. CDR3 length: 15 amino acids. CDR3: CASSTYQTEAGEQYF. In nucleotides, the CDR3 is TGTGCCAGCAGCACTTACCAGACAGAGGCGGGGGAGCAGTACTTC.

This clonotype was seen ten or more times. This rearrangement joins TRBV15 to TRBJ2-3; possible D gene TRBD2, 6 bases. The germline V gene encodes CDR1 LNHNV and CDR2 YYDKDF (reference sequence). V was cut by 1 base and J by 6 bases, with 11 bases left in between. This CDR3 spans 14 amino acids. As DNA, the CDR3 is TGTGCCACCAGCAGAGGACTTGGAGGGGATACGCAGTATTTT. Translated, it gives CATSRGLGGDTQYF.

This clonotype was detected ten times or more. This chain connects TRBV7-2 to TRBJ2-5, with D maybe TRBD2 (6 bases). V was clipped by 3 bases and J by 5 bases, with 10 bases between them. Germline V gene data show CDR1 as SGHTA and CDR2 as FQGNSA. The CDR3 consists of 13 residues. The CDR3 DNA reads TGTGCCAGCAGCTTGGGACTTGGTGAGACCCAGTACTTC. This gives the protein CASSLGLGETQYF. Variable domain in full (rest from reference TRBV7-2 and TRBJ2-5): GAGVSQSPSNKVTEKGKDVELRCDPISGHTALYWYRQSLGQGLEFLIYFQGNSAPDKSGLPSDRFSAERTGGSVSTLTIQRTQQEDSAVYLCASSLGLGETQYFGPGTRLLVL.

This clonotype was counted ten times or more. The chain has TRBV7-9 and TRBJ2-7, with D possibly being TRBD1 (5 bases). Trimming removed 7 bases at V and 1 base at J, with 5 bases between. The CDR3 sequence is 11 residues long. CDR1 is SEHNR, CDR2 FQNEAQ, per germline (reference sequence). CDR3 sequence reads: CASTGSYEQYF. In nucleotides, the CDR3 is TGTGCCAGCACAGGGTCCTACGAGCAGTACTTC.

This clonotype was counted at least ten times. The V and J genes are TRBV7-2 and TRBJ1-5; D possibly corresponds to TRBD1 (5 bases). This CDR3 is built from 15 residues. Trimming cost V 1 base and J 4 bases, with 11 bases left between them. Germline CDR1 SGHTA, CDR2 FQGNSA. CDR3 DNA: TGTGCCAGCAGCTTAGTATGGGGGGAGAATCAGCCCCAGCATTTT. This codes for CASSLVWGENQPQHF. Full variable domain (missing parts from reference TRBV7-2 and TRBJ1-5): GAGVSQSPSNKVTEKGKDVELRCDPISGHTALYWYRQSLGQGLEFLIYFQGNSAPDKSGLPSDRFSAERTGGSVSTLTIQRTQQEDSAVYLCASSLVWGENQPQHFGDGTRLSIL.